Here is one T cell receptor beta chain with its context. Its target is unknown. This specimen belongs to a study of cytomegalovirus exposure and HLA in healthy donors. Study context: Ancestry clustering placed 70% to 85% of approximately 420 genotyped donors in the Caucasian-associated cluster. Regarding the study as a whole: Accurate prediction of HLA-A and HLA-B alleles (for most subjects) was reportedly achieved from TCR beta sequences. Compared with the roughly 700-donor mean, an Asian-associated ancestry cluster reportedly had fewer N-insertions, according to a later analysis.

This CDR3 region has 14 residues. Germline CDR1 reads PRHDT; CDR2 reads FYEKMQ (reference sequence). Unmatched junction bases numbered 8, after V lost 5 bases and J lost 8 bases. Both 60 Vbeta primers and 13 Jbeta primers went into the PCR. Clones were read by immunoSEQ multiplex PCR, and TCRdb kept only the in-frame ones, dropping some. Of approximately 150,000 clones in the sample, roughly 79% were seen once. The TCR originated in a woman in her late teens or twenties in good health and CMV-seropositive. V is TRBV13 and J is TRBJ1-1; TRBD1 aligns across 10 bases. Specimen: PBMCs. This CDR3 reads CASSHGGQGDEAFF. CDR3 DNA sequence: TGTGCCAGCAGCCACGGCGGACAGGGGGACGAAGCTTTCTTT.